Here is one T cell receptor (beta chain) with its context. A deep-level run was used for the assay. Clones were read by immunoSEQ multiplex PCR, and TCRdb kept only the in-frame ones, dropping some. The table shows around 1.6 million clones, with 95% to 99% occurring only once. The CDR3 has 11 amino acids. Per germline, CDR1 SGHNT and CDR2 YYREEE (reference sequence). The germline V and J ends were trimmed by 5 bases and 2 bases, with 4 bases remaining between them. The data were obtained in a study of shared clonotypes between healthy human individuals. The sample was naive CD4+ T cells sorted from blood. The subset: CD45RA+ positively selected. The sequence derives from a young man in good health. This rearrangement joins TRBV5-4 to TRBJ1-1; D is undetermined. The CDR3: CASSENTEAFF. CDR3 coding DNA: TGTGCCAGCAGTGAAAACACTGAAGCTTTCTTT.